This entry concerns a single T cell receptor (beta chain). Its target is unknown. The entry originates in a study of shared clonotypes between healthy human individuals. V gave up 4 bases and J gave up 3 bases, with 16 bases separating them. Germline-derived CDR1 and CDR2 are SEHNR and FQNEAQ (reference sequence). This CDR3 contains 15 residues. Positively selected for CCR7, the CD45RO-negative cells used as naive CD8 cells excluded terminally differentiated effector memory CD45RA+ cells. Donors comprised only Caucasian adults living in Nashville, Tennessee. Method: immunoSEQ multiplex PCR; TCRdb's copy keeps in-frame clones and lacks some. The table shows 2 million to 2.5 million clones, with just under 95% occurring only once. Study-level results: On the whole, naive subsets had larger estimated richness than memory subsets had. At large depth, rarefaction still showed sorted-subset sequencing to be incomplete.

The sequenced material came from naive CD8+ T cells sorted from blood. This TCR came from a man younger than 35 in good health. The V gene is TRBV7-9, the J gene TRBJ2-7; D may be TRBD2 (7 bases). CDR3 DNA: TGTGCCAGCAGCTATGGGGGGGCCCCGGGCTACGAGCAGTACTTC. Amino acid sequence: CASSYGGAPGYEQYF.